The table lists the clone carrying this TCR beta chain with a few counts. Its antigen remains unknown. Possible read error: a much larger clone is one base away. This entry comes from a study of T cells in Graves' hyperthyroidism and ophthalmopathy. What was amplified from RNA transcripts were TCR beta CDR3 regions. Initially, a first-round RT-PCR of the TCR CDR3 employed the HTBI primer set. A single record per CDR3 protein comes from TCRdb applying MiXCR to the multiplex PCR reads. The sample lists 400,000 to 600,000 distinct CDR3 sequences; less than 25% were seen once. Study findings and constraints: Ophthalmopathy was separated from stable hyperthyroidism by a 13 V-J model.

This clonotype was sampled from a man between 18 and 29 years old with Graves' hyperthyroidism. The sequencing sample was made of blood.

The chain's CDR3 is CASSASGTSQETKYF. For the CDR3, the DNA is TGTGCCAGCAGCGCGAGCGGGACCAGCCAAGAGACCAAGTACTTC. This sequence joins TRBV7-7 and TRBJ2-5; 7 nucleotides align to TRBD2. The CDR3 runs to 15 residues. The V gene's germline CDR1 is SSHAT and CDR2 FNYEAQ (reference sequence).